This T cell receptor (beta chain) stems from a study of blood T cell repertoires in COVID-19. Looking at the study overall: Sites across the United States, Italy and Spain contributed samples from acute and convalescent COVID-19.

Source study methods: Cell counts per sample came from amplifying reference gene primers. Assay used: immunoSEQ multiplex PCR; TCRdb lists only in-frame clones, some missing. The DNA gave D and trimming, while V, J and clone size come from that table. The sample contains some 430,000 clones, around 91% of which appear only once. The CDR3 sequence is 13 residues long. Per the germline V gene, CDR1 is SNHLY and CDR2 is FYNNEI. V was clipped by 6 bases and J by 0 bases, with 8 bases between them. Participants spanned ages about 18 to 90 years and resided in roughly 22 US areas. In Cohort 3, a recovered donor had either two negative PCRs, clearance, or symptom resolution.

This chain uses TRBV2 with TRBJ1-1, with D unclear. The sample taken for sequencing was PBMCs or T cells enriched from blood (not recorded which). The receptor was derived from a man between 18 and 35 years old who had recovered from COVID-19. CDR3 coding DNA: TGTGCCAGCAGGGCCATCATGAACACTGAAGCTTTCTTT. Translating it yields CASRAIMNTEAFF. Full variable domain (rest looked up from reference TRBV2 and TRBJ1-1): EPEVTQTPSHQVTQMGQEVILRCVPISNHLYFYWYRQILGQKVEFLVSFYNNEISEKSEIFDDQFSVERPDGSNFTLKIRSTKLEDSAMYFCASRAIMNTEAFFGQGTRLTVV.